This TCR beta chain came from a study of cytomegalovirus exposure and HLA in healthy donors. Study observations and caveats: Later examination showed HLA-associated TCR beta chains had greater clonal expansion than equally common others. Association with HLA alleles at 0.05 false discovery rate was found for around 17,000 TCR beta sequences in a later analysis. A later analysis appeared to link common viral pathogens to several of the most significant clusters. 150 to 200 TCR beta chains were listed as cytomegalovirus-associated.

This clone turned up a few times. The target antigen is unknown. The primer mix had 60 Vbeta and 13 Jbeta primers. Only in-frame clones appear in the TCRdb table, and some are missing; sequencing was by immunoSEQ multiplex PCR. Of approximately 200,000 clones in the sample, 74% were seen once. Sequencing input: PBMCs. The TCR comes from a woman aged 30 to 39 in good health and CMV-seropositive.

CDR3 region: CASRNSTNEKLFF. For the CDR3, the DNA is TGCGCCAGCAGAAACTCAACTAATGAAAAACTGTTTTTT. This chain links TRBV5-1 with TRBJ1-4, with D unresolved. CDR1 and CDR2 from the germline V gene are SGHRS and YFSETQ. CDR3 length equals 13 residues. V was pared by 5 bases and J by 0 bases, with 5 bases between.